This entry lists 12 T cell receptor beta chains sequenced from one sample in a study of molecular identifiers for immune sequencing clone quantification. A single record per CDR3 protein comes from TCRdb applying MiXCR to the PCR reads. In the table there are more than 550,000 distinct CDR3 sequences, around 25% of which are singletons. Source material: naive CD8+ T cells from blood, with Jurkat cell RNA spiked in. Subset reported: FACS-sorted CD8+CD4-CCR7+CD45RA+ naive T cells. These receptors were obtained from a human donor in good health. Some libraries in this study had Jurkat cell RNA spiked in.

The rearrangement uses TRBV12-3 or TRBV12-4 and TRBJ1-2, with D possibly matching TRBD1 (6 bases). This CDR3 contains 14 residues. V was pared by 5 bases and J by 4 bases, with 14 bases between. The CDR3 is CASSPRDKFYGYTF. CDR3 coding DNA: TGTGCCAGCAGTCCGAGGGACAAATTCTATGGCTACACCTTC.

The CDR3: CASSPVSGAYTGELFF. The CDR3 DNA reads as TGTGCCAGCAGCCCCGTCTCGGGGGCATACACCGGGGAGCTGTTTTTT. The chain uses TRBV7-6 and TRBJ2-2; the D call may be TRBD1 or TRBD2 (6 bases each). V dropped 5 bases and J dropped 3 bases, with 16 bases sitting between them. Germline V gives CDR1 SGHVS, CDR2 FNYEAQ. CDR3 length: 16 amino acids.

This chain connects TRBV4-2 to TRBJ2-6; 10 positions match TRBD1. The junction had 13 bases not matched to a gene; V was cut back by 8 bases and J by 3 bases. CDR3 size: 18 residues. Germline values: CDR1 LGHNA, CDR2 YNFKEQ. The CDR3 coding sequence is TGTGCCAGCCGCCCTGGCGGACAGGGGGACTATGGGGCCAACGTCCTGACTTTC. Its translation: CASRPGGQGDYGANVLTF.

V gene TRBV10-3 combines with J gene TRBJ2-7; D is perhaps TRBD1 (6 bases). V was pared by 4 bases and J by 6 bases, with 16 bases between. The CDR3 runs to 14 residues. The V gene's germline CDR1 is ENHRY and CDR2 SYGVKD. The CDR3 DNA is TGTGCCATCAGTGCCGAGACAGGAGAATTCGAGCAGTACTTC. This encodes CAISAETGEFEQYF.

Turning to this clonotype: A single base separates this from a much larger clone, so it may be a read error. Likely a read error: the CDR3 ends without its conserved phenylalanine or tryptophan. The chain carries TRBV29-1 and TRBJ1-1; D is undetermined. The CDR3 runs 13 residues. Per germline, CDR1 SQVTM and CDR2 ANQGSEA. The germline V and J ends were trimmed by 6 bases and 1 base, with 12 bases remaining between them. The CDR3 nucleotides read TGCAGCGTAACCCACACGAGGAACACTGAAGCTTTCCTT. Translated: CSVTHTRNTEAFL.

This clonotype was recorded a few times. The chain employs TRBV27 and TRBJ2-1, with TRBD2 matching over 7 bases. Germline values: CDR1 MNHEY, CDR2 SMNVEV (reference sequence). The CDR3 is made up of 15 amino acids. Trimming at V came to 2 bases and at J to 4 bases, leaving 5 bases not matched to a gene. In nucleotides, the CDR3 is TGTGCCAGCAGTTTAGGCGGGAGCAGGTACAATGAGCAGTTCTTC. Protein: CASSLGGSRYNEQFF.

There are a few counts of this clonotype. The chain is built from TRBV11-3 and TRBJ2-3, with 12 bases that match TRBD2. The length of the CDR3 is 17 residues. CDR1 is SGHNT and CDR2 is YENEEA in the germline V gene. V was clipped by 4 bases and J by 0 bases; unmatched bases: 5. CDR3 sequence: CASSSGLAGHSTDTQYF. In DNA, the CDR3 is TGTGCCAGCAGCTCTGGACTAGCGGGGCACAGCACAGATACGCAGTATTTT.

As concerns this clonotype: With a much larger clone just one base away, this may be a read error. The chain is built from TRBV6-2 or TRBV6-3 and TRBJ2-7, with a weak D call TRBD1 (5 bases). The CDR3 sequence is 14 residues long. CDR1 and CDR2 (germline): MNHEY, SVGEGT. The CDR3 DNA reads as TGTGCCAGCACACCGACAGAAGAGCCCTACGAGCAGTGCTTC. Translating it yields CASTPTEEPYEQCF.

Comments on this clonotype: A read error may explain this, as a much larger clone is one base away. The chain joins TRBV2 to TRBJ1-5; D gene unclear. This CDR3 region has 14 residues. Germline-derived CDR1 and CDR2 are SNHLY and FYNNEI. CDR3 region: CASRGPFSNQPQRF. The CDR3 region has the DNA TGTGCCAGCAGAGGACCATTTAGCAATCAGCCCCAGCGTTTT.

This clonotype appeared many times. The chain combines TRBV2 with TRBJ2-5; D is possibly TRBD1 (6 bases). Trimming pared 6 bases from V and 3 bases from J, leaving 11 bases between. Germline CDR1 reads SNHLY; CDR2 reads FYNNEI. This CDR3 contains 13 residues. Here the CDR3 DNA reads TGTGCCAGCAGAGAACCAGGGGAAGAGACCCAGTACTTC. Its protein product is CASREPGEETQYF. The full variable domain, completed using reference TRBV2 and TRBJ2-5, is EPEVTQTPSHQVTQMGQEVILRCVPISNHLYFYWYRQILGQKVEFLVSFYNNEISEKSEIFDDQFSVERPDGSNFTLKIRSTKLEDSAMYFCASREPGEETQYFGPGTRLLVL.

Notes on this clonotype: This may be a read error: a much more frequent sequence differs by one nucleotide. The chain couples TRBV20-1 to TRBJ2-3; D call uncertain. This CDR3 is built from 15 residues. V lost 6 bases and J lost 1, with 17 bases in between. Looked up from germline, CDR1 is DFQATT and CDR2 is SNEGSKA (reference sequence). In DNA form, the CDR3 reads TGCAGTGCCTCTCCCCCTACTGGGCGCACAGATACGCAGTATTTT. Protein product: CSASPPTGRTDTQYF.

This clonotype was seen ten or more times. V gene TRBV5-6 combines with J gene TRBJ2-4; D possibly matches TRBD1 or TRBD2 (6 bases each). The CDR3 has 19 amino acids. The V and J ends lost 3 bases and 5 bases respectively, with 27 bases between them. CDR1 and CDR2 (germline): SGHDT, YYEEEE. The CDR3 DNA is TGTGCCAGCAGCTCCCCAATATTACGGGGGCGGCGGAGCCAAAACATTCAGTACTTC. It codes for CASSSPILRGRRSQNIQYF.